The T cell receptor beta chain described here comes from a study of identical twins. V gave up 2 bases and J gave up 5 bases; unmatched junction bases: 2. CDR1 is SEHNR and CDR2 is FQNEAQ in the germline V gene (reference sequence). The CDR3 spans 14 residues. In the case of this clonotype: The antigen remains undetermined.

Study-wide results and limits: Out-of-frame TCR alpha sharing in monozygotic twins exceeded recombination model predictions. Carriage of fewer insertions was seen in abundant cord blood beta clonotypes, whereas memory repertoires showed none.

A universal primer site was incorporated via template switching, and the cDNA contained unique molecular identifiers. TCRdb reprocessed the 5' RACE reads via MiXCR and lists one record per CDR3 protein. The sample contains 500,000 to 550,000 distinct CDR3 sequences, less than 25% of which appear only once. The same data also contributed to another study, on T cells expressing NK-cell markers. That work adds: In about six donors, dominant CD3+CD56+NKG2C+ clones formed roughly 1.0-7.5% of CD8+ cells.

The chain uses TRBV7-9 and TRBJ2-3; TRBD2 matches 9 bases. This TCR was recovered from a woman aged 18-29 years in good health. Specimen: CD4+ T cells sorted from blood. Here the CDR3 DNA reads TGTGCCAGCAGCTTAACACTAGCGGGAGATACGCAGTATTTT. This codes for CASSLTLAGDTQYF.